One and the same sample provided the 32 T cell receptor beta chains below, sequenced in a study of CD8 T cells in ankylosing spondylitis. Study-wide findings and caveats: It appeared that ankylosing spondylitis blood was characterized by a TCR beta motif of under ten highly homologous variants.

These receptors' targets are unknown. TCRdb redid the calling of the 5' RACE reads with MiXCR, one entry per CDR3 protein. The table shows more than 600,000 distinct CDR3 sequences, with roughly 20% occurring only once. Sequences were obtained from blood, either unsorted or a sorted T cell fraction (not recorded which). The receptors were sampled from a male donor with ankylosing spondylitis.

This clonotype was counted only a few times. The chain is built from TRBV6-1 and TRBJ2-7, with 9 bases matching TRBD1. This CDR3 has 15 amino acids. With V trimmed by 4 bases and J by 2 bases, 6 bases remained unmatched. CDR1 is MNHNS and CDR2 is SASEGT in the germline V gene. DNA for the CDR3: TGTGCCAGCAGTGGGGGGACAGGGTCGACCTACGAGCAGTACTTC. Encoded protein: CASSGGTGSTYEQYF.

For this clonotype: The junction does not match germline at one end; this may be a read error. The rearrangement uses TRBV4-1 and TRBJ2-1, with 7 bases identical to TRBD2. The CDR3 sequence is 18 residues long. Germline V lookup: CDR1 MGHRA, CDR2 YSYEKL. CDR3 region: CASSQETPSGASYNEKFF. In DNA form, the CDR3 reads TGCGCCAGCAGCCAAGAGACACCCAGCGGGGCCTCCTACAATGAGAAGTTCTTC.

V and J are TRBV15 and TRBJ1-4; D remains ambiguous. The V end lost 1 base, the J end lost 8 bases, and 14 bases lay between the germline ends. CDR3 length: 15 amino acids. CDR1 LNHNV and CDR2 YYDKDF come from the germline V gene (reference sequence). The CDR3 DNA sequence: TGTGCCACCAGCAGAGTCTCTTTCGAAGGGGAAAAACTGTTTTTT. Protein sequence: CATSRVSFEGEKLFF.

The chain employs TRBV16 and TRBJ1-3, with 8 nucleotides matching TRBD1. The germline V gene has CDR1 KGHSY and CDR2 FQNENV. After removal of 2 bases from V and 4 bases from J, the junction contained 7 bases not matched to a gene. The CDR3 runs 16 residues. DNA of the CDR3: TGTGCCAGCAGCCAAGCTCGACAGGGGTTCGGAAACACCATATATTTT. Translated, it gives CASSQARQGFGNTIYF.

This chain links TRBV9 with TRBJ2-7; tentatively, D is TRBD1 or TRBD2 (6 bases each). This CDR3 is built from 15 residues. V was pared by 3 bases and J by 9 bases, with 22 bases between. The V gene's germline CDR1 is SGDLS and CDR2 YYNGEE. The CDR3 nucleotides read TGTGCCAGCAGCGCCCAAGGGTACCTTGAGGGGGGGCAGTACTTC. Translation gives CASSAQGYLEGGQYF. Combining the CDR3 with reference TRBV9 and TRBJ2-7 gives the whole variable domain DSGVTQTPKHLITATGQRVTLRCSPRSGDLSVYWYQQSLDQGLQFLIQYYNGEERAKGNILERFSAQQFPDLHSELNLSSLELGDSALYFCASSAQGYLEGGQYFGPGTRLTVT.

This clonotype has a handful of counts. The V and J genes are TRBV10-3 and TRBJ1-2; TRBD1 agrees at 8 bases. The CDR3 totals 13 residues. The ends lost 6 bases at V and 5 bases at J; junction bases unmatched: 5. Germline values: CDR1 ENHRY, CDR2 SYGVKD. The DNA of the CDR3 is TGTGCCATCAGAACGACAGGGGCGTATGGCTACACCTTC. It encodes CAIRTTGAYGYTF.

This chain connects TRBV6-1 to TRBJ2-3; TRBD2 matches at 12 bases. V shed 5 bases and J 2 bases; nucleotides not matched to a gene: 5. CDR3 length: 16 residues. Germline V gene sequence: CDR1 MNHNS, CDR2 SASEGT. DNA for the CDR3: TGTGCCAGCAGTCGGACTAGCGGGGTCCTCACAGATACGCAGTATTTT. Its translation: CASSRTSGVLTDTQYF.

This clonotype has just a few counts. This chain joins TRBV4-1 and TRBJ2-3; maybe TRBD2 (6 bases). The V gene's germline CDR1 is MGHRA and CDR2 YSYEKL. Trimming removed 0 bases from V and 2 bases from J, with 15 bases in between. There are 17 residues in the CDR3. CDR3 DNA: TGCGCCAGCAGCCAAGATTTCCCGGGAGTGGTCACAGATACGCAGTATTTT. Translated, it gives CASSQDFPGVVTDTQYF.

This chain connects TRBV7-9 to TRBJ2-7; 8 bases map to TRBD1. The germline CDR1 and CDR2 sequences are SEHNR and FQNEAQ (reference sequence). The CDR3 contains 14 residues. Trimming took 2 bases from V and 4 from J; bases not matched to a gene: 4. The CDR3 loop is CASSLFQGAYEQYF. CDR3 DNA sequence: TGTGCCAGCAGCTTATTCCAGGGGGCGTACGAGCAGTACTTC.

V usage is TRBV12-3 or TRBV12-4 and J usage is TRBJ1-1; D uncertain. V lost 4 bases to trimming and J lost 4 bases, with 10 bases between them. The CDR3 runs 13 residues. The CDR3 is CASSYGSVTEAFF. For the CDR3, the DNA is TGTGCCAGCAGTTATGGATCGGTCACTGAAGCTTTCTTT.

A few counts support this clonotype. CDR3 DNA: TGTGCCAGCAGCAAGTGGGACTTCTCCACAGATACGCAGTATTTT. Protein: CASSKWDFSTDTQYF. The chain carries TRBV5-6 and TRBJ2-3; tentative D call: TRBD2 (6 bases). Germline CDR1 and CDR2: SGHDT and YYEEEE. The CDR3 covers 15 residues. V was trimmed by 4 bases and J by 2 bases, leaving 14 bases between them.

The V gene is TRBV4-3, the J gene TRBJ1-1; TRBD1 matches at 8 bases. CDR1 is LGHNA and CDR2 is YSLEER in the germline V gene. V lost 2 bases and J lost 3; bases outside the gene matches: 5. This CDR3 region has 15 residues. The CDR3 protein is CASSQLSGGHTEAFF. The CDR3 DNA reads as TGCGCCAGCAGCCAACTATCAGGGGGCCACACTGAAGCTTTCTTT.

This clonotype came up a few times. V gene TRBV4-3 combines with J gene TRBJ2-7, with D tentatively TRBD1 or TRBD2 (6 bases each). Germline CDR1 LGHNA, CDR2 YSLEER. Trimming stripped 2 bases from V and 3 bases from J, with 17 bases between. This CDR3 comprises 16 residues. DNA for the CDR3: TGCGCCAGCAGCCAATCGATTAGGGGGGCCTACTACGAGCAGTACTTC. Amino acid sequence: CASSQSIRGAYYEQYF.

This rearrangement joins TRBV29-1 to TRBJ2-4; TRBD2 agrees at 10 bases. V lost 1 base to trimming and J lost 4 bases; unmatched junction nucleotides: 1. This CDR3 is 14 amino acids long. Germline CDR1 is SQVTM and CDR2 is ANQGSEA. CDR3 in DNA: TGCAGCGTTGAAGCTAGCGGGGGTAAAAACATTCAGTACTTC. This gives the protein CSVEASGGKNIQYF.

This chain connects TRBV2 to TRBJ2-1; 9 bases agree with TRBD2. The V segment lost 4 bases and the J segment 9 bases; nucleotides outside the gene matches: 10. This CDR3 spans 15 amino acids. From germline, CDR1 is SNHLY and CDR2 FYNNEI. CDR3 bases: TGTGCCAGCAGTGTAGCTAGCGGGGCCCCTGTTGAGCAGTTCTTC. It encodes CASSVASGAPVEQFF.

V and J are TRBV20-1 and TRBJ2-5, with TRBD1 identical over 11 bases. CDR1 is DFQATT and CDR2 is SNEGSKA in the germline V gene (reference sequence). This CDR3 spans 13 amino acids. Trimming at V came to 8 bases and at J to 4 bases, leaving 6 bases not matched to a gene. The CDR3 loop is CSPLDRGPETQYF. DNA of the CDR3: TGCAGTCCATTGGACAGGGGGCCAGAGACCCAGTACTTC.

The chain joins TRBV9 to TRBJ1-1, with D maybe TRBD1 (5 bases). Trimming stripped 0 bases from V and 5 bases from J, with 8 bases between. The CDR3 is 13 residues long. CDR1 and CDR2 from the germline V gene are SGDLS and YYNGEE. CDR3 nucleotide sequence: TGTGCCAGCAGCGTAGCCCGACAGACTGAAGCTTTCTTT. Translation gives CASSVARQTEAFF.

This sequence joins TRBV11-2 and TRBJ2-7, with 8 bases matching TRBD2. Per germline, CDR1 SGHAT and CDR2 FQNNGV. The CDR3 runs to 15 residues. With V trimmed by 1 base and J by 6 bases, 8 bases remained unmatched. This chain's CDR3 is CASSLAGSGTFEQYF. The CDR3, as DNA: TGTGCCAGCAGCTTAGCTGGTAGCGGGACTTTCGAGCAGTACTTC.

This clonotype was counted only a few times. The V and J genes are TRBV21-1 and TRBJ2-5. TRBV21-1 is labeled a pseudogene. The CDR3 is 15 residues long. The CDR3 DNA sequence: TGTGCCAGCAGCAAAGTAGAGGAAAGGCAAGAGACCCAGTACTTC. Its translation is CASSKVEERQETQYF.

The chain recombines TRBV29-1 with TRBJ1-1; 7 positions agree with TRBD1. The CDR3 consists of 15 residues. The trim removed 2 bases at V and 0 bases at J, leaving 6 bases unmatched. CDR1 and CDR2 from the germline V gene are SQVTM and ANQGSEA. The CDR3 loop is CSVEMGDRVNTEAFF. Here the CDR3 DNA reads TGCAGCGTTGAAATGGGTGACAGGGTGAACACTGAAGCTTTCTTT.

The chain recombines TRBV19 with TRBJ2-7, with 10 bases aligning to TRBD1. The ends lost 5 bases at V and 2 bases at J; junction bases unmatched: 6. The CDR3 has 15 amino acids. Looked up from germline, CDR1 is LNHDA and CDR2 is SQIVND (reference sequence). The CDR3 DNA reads TGTGCCAGTAGTCCGGGACAGGGGATCACCTACGAGCAGTACTTC. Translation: CASSPGQGITYEQYF.

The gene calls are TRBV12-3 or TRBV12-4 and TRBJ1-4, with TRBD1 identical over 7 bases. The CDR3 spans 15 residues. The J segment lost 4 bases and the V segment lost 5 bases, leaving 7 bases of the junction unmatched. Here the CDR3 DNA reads TGTGCCAGCAGTCCACCGGGGACAGATAATGAAAAACTGTTTTTT. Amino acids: CASSPPGTDNEKLFF.

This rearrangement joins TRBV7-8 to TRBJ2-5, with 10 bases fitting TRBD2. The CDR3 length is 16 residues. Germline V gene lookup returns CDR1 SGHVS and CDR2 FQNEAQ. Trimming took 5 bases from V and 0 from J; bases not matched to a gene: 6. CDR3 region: CASSLRLAGNQETQYF. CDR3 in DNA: TGTGCCAGCAGCCTAAGACTAGCGGGTAACCAAGAGACCCAGTACTTC.

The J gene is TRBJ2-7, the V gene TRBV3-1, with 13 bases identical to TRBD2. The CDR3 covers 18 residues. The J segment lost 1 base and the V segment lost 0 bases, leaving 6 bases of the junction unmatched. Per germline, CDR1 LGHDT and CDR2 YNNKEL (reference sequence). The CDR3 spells CASSQDSGLAGRSYEQYF. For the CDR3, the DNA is TGTGCCAGCAGCCAAGATTCGGGACTAGCGGGACGGTCCTACGAGCAGTACTTC.

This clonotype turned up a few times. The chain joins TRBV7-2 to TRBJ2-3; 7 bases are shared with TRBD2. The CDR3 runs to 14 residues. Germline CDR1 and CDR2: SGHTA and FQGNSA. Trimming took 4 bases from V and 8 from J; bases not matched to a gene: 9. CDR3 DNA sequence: TGTGCCAGCAGCTCCCAGACTAGCACGGCTACGCAGTATTTT. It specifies CASSSQTSTATQYF. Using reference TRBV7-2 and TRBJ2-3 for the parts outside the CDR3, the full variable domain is GAGVSQSPSNKVTEKGKDVELRCDPISGHTALYWYRQSLGQGLEFLIYFQGNSAPDKSGLPSDRFSAERTGGSVSTLTIQRTQQEDSAVYLCASSSQTSTATQYFGPGTRLTVL.

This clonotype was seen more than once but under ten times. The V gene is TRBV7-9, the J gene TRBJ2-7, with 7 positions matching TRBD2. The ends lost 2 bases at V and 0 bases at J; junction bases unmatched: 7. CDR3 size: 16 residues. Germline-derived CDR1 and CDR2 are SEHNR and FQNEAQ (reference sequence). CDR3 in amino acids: CASSLNPPSGSYEQYF. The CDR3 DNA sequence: TGTGCCAGCAGCTTAAACCCACCTAGCGGCTCCTACGAGCAGTACTTC.

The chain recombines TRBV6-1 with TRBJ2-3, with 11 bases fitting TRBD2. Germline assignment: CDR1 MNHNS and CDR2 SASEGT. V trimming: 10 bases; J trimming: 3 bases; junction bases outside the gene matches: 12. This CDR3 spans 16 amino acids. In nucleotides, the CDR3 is TGTGCCATTTGGGCCCGACTAGCGGGGAATACAGATACGCAGTATTTT. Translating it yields CAIWARLAGNTDTQYF.

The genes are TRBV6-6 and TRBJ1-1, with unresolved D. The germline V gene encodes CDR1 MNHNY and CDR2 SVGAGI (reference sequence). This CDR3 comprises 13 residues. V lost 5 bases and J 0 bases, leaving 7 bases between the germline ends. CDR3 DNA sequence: TGTGCCAGCAGTATGGCCTTGAACACTGAAGCTTTCTTT. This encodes CASSMALNTEAFF.

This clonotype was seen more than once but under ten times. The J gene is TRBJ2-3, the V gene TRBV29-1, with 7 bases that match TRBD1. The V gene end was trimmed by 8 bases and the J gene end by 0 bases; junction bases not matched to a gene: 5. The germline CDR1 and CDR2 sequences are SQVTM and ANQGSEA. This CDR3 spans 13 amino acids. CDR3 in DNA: TGCAGCACAACGACAGGGAGCACAGATACGCAGTATTTT. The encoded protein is CSTTTGSTDTQYF.

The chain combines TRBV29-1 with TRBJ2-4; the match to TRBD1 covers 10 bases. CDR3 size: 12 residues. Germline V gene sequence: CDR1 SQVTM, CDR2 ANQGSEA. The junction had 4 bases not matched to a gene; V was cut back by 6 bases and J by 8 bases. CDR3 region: CSVGTGEDIQYF. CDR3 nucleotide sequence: TGCAGCGTCGGGACAGGGGAGGACATTCAGTACTTC.

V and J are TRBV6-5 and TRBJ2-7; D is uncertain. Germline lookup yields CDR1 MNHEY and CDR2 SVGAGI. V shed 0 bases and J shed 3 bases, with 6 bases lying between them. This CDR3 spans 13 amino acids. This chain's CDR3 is CASSYSDIYEQYF. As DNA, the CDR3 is TGTGCCAGCAGTTACTCCGACATCTACGAGCAGTACTTC.

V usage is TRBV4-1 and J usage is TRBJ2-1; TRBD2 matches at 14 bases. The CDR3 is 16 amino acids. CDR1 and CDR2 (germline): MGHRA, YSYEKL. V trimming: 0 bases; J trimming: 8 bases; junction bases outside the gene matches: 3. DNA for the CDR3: TGCGCCAGCAGCCAAGAGGGACTAGCGGGAGATCATGAGCAGTTCTTC. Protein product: CASSQEGLAGDHEQFF.